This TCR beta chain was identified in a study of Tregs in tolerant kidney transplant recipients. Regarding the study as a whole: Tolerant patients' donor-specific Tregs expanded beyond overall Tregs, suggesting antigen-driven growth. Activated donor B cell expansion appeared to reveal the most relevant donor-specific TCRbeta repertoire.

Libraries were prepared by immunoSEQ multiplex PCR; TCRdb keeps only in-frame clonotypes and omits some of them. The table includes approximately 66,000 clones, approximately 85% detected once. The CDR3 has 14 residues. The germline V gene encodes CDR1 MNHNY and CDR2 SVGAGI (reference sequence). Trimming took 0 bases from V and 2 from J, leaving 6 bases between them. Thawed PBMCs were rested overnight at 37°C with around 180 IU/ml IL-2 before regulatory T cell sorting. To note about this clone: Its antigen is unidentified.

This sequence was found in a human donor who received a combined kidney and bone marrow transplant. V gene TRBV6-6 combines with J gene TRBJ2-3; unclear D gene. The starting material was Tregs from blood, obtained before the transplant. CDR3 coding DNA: TGTGCCAGCAGTTACTCGGCTAACACAGATACGCAGTATTTT. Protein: CASSYSANTDTQYF.